This T cell receptor beta chain was recovered during a study of T cells expressing NK-cell markers. Study information: TCR beta repertoires came from sorted CD3+CD56+NKG2C+, CD3+CD56+NKG2C- and CD3+CD56-NKG2C+ T cells. Study results and limitations: The study found these clonotypes also leading the CD3+CD56-NKG2C+ fraction in a few donors. Top CD8+ clonotypes included the dominant CD3+CD56+NKG2C+ clonotypes in roughly 6 donors.

About this clonotype itself: The antigen is unknown.

The CDR3 is 14 amino acids. Germline CDR1 SGHRS, CDR2 YFSETQ. The cDNA for TCR beta came from 5'RACE template switching with UMIs. Reanalyzing the 5' RACE reads, TCRdb keeps one entry per CDR3 protein, without DNA. The sample totals around 380,000 distinct CDR3 sequences. The sequencing input was blood T cells: a sorted CD56 or NKG2C T cell subset, CD4+ or CD8+ T cells, or bulk PBMC T cells (not recorded which). The chain has TRBV5-1 and TRBJ2-2; the D call of TRBD1 rests on TCRdb alone, since no DNA is present to check it. This receptor was identified in a woman in her forties or fifties in good health. CDR3 loop: CASSLGDRVGELFF.